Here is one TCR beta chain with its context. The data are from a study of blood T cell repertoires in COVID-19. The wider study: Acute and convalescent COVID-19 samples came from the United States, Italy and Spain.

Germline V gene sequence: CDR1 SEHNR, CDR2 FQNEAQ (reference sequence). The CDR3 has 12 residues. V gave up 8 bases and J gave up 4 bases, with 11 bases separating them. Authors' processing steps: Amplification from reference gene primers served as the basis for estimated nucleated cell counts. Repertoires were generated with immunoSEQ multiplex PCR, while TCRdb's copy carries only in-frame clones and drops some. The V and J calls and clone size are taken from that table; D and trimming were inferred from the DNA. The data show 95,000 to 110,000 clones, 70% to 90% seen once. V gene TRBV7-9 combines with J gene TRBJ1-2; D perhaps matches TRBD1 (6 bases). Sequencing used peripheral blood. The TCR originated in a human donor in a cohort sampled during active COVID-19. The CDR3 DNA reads TGTGCCAGCGAAGGACAGAGCTATGGCTACACCTTC. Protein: CASEGQSYGYTF.